The present T cell receptor beta chain was sequenced within a study of blood T cell repertoires in COVID-19. Sequencing used immunoSEQ multiplex PCR; TCRdb keeps in-frame clones, though not all of them. The table lists 130,000 to 150,000 clones, approximately 85% of them singletons. Germline values: CDR1 LGHDT, CDR2 YNNKEL (reference sequence). The V segment lost 6 bases and the J segment 6 bases; nucleotides outside the gene matches: 9. There are 14 residues in the CDR3. The clonotype was recovered from a man between 65 and 85 years old with acute or convalescent COVID-19. The sequencing input was peripheral blood. The J gene is TRBJ2-7, the V gene TRBV3-1 (or the pseudogene TRBV3-2), with 9 positions matching TRBD1. This chain's CDR3 is CASRLTGGGSEQYF. The CDR3 nucleotides are TGTGCCAGCAGGCTCACAGGGGGCGGGAGCGAGCAGTACTTC.